This T cell receptor (beta chain) emerged from a study of beta chain features in type 1 diabetes. Across the study: Examination of sorted cells across all samples involved around 110 million cells.

To note about this clone: What it recognizes is unknown.

The study reverse transcribed the entire isolated RNA, so it sequenced expressed TCRB transcripts. Libraries were prepared by immunoSEQ multiplex PCR; TCRdb keeps only in-frame clonotypes and omits some of them. The data show under 500,000 clones, about 32% seen once. Germline loops: CDR1 SGHTA, CDR2 FQGNSA. This CDR3 is 13 amino acids long. With 4 bases removed from V and 4 bases from J, the gap between germline ends came to 10 bases. Study-level points and caveats: Over-representation of high TCR-expressing cells was a possible consequence of cDNA sequencing. It was among patients, rather than healthy donors, that naive, central memory and Treg TCRB repertoires appeared more similar.

The rearrangement links TRBV7-2 to TRBJ2-5, with no clear D. Specimen: naive CD4+ T cells from blood. This TCR derives from a man younger than 35 in good health. CDR3 in DNA: TGTGCCAGCAGCTCTGTGGGGTTAGAGACCCAGTACTTC. Amino acid sequence: CASSSVGLETQYF.